This T cell receptor beta chain was recovered during a study of cytomegalovirus exposure and HLA in healthy donors. The donors were part of the validation cohort, which consisted of some 120 subjects and was separate from the first cohort of hundreds of subjects. Profiled with immunoSEQ multiplex PCR; TCRdb holds only in-frame clones, not every one. Among some 260,000 clones, around 90% were seen once, and the ten largest hold around 3.1%. The sequencing input was PBMCs. The clonotype was recovered from a woman between 25 and 40 years old in good health and CMV-seronegative.

CDR3 in amino acids: CASSPPAGFAADTQYF. The CDR3 DNA reads as TGTGCCAGCTCACCACCAGCCGGCTTTGCGGCAGATACGCAGTATTTT. This chain joins TRBV18 and TRBJ2-3; D ambiguous. Germline values: CDR1 KGHSH, CDR2 LQKENI. The CDR3 length is 16 residues. V lost 0 bases and J 4 bases, leaving 14 bases between the germline ends.